This T cell receptor (beta chain) derives from a study of beta chain features in type 1 diabetes listed by TCRdb under 2018. In terms of the full investigation: Patients and healthy donors did not differ in mean age, gender distribution, total cell number or subset yield. A total of around 110,000,000 sorted cells were examined across all samples, and a strong correlation was observed between cell number per subset and RNA yield. Whereas all 30 or so donors provided naive and central memory subsets, regulatory and stem cell-like memory subsets were isolated from just 8 patients and roughly 8 healthy donors. In the study, TCRB repertoires of sorted circulating CD4+ T cell subsets from recently diagnosed type 1 diabetes patients were compared with those of matched healthy donors.

The table lists this clone with a few counts. Its target antigen remains unknown. There are no base qualities to consult, and no much larger clone falls within one base. From the cysteine up to the phenylalanine, the CDR3 has a length of 13 residues. This entry keeps only the CDR3 DNA: 39 bases, framed from base 1. Each donor gave one peripheral blood draw, about 110 mL on average, collected into heparinised tubes. A BD FACSAria II was used to sort naive, central memory, regulatory and stem cell-like memory CD4+ T cells with a panel that included CD45RO, CCR7, CD25, CD127, CD95 and CD27. A purity above 95% was achieved for all sorted populations. PBMCs were isolated immediately by Lymphoprep density gradient centrifugation and stained directly without culture. So that batch effects would be minimized, each experiment stained and sorted samples in pairs, pairing one healthy donor with one patient. All of the isolated RNA was reverse transcribed with the High Capacity cDNA Reverse Transcription Kit, so expressed TCRB transcripts were sequenced. Deep immunoSEQ sequencing was performed on naive, central memory and regulatory T cell samples, with an average of roughly 3.5 million total reads per sample. Sorted cells were lysed in RLT buffer and RNA was extracted with DNase-treated RNeasy Micro or Mini kits, depending on cell number. To prevent cross-contamination, each cell subset was processed individually, whereas patient and healthy donor samples were processed jointly. The immunoSEQ multiplex PCR was used to amplify TCRB sequences from cDNA, yielding 87-bp fragments that span the CDR3 region. Amplicons were sequenced on the Illumina HiSeq platform. The authors processed their data as follows. PCR bias was computationally corrected using synthetic template baselines, reads within Hamming distance 2 were collapsed, and singletons that could not be merged were discarded. Reads were aligned against IMGT to assign V, D and J genes, CDR3 length and insertions or deletions at six rearrangement sites. Within each subset, clonotype counts were normalized to sorted cell number, after which true diversity and Gini coefficients were computed with the tcR R package. The overlap coefficient, calculated on TCRB nucleotide sequences, was used to measure repertoire sharing. TCRdb provides this immuneACCESS table in a form limited to in-frame rearrangements. Some clones are lacking; in checked studies, under half of them reflect an unresolved V gene, and why the rest are absent is not known. The DNA gave D and trimming, while V, J and clone size come from that table. In all, the sample holds 400,000 or so clones, and 9.6% of those were seen once. About 0.6% of the sample is taken by the ten largest.

Summary of the overall study and its limitations: A moderate but significant shortening of TCRB CDR3 length was observed in type 1 diabetes patients in all four CD4+ subsets. Naive, central memory and regulatory TCRB repertoires appeared to be more alike among patients than among healthy donors. PCR might favor shorter templates, but patient and control samples were amplified and corrected together, so any skew would affect both groups equally. Because the HLA sub-analyses included only small numbers of individuals, any influence of HLA type on TCRB rearrangement was left unresolved. At VDJ recombination sites, type 1 diabetes patients had fewer insertions and more deleted nucleotides, which implies abnormalities in thymic rearrangement. Because cDNA was sequenced instead of genomic DNA, activated cells with high expression could be over-represented, although the groups did not differ in activation or CD3 levels.

The sequence joins TRBV21-1 to TRBJ2-7; the table assigns TRBD2, which was not confirmed against the DNA. TRBV21-1 represents a pseudogene. This receptor was taken from a man aged 30 to 45 with type 1 diabetes. Sequencing was carried out using central memory CD4+ T cells from blood. The sequenced DNA is TGTGCCAGCAGTCGACTGAGCGAATACGAGCAGTACTTC. It translates as CASSRLSEYEQYF.